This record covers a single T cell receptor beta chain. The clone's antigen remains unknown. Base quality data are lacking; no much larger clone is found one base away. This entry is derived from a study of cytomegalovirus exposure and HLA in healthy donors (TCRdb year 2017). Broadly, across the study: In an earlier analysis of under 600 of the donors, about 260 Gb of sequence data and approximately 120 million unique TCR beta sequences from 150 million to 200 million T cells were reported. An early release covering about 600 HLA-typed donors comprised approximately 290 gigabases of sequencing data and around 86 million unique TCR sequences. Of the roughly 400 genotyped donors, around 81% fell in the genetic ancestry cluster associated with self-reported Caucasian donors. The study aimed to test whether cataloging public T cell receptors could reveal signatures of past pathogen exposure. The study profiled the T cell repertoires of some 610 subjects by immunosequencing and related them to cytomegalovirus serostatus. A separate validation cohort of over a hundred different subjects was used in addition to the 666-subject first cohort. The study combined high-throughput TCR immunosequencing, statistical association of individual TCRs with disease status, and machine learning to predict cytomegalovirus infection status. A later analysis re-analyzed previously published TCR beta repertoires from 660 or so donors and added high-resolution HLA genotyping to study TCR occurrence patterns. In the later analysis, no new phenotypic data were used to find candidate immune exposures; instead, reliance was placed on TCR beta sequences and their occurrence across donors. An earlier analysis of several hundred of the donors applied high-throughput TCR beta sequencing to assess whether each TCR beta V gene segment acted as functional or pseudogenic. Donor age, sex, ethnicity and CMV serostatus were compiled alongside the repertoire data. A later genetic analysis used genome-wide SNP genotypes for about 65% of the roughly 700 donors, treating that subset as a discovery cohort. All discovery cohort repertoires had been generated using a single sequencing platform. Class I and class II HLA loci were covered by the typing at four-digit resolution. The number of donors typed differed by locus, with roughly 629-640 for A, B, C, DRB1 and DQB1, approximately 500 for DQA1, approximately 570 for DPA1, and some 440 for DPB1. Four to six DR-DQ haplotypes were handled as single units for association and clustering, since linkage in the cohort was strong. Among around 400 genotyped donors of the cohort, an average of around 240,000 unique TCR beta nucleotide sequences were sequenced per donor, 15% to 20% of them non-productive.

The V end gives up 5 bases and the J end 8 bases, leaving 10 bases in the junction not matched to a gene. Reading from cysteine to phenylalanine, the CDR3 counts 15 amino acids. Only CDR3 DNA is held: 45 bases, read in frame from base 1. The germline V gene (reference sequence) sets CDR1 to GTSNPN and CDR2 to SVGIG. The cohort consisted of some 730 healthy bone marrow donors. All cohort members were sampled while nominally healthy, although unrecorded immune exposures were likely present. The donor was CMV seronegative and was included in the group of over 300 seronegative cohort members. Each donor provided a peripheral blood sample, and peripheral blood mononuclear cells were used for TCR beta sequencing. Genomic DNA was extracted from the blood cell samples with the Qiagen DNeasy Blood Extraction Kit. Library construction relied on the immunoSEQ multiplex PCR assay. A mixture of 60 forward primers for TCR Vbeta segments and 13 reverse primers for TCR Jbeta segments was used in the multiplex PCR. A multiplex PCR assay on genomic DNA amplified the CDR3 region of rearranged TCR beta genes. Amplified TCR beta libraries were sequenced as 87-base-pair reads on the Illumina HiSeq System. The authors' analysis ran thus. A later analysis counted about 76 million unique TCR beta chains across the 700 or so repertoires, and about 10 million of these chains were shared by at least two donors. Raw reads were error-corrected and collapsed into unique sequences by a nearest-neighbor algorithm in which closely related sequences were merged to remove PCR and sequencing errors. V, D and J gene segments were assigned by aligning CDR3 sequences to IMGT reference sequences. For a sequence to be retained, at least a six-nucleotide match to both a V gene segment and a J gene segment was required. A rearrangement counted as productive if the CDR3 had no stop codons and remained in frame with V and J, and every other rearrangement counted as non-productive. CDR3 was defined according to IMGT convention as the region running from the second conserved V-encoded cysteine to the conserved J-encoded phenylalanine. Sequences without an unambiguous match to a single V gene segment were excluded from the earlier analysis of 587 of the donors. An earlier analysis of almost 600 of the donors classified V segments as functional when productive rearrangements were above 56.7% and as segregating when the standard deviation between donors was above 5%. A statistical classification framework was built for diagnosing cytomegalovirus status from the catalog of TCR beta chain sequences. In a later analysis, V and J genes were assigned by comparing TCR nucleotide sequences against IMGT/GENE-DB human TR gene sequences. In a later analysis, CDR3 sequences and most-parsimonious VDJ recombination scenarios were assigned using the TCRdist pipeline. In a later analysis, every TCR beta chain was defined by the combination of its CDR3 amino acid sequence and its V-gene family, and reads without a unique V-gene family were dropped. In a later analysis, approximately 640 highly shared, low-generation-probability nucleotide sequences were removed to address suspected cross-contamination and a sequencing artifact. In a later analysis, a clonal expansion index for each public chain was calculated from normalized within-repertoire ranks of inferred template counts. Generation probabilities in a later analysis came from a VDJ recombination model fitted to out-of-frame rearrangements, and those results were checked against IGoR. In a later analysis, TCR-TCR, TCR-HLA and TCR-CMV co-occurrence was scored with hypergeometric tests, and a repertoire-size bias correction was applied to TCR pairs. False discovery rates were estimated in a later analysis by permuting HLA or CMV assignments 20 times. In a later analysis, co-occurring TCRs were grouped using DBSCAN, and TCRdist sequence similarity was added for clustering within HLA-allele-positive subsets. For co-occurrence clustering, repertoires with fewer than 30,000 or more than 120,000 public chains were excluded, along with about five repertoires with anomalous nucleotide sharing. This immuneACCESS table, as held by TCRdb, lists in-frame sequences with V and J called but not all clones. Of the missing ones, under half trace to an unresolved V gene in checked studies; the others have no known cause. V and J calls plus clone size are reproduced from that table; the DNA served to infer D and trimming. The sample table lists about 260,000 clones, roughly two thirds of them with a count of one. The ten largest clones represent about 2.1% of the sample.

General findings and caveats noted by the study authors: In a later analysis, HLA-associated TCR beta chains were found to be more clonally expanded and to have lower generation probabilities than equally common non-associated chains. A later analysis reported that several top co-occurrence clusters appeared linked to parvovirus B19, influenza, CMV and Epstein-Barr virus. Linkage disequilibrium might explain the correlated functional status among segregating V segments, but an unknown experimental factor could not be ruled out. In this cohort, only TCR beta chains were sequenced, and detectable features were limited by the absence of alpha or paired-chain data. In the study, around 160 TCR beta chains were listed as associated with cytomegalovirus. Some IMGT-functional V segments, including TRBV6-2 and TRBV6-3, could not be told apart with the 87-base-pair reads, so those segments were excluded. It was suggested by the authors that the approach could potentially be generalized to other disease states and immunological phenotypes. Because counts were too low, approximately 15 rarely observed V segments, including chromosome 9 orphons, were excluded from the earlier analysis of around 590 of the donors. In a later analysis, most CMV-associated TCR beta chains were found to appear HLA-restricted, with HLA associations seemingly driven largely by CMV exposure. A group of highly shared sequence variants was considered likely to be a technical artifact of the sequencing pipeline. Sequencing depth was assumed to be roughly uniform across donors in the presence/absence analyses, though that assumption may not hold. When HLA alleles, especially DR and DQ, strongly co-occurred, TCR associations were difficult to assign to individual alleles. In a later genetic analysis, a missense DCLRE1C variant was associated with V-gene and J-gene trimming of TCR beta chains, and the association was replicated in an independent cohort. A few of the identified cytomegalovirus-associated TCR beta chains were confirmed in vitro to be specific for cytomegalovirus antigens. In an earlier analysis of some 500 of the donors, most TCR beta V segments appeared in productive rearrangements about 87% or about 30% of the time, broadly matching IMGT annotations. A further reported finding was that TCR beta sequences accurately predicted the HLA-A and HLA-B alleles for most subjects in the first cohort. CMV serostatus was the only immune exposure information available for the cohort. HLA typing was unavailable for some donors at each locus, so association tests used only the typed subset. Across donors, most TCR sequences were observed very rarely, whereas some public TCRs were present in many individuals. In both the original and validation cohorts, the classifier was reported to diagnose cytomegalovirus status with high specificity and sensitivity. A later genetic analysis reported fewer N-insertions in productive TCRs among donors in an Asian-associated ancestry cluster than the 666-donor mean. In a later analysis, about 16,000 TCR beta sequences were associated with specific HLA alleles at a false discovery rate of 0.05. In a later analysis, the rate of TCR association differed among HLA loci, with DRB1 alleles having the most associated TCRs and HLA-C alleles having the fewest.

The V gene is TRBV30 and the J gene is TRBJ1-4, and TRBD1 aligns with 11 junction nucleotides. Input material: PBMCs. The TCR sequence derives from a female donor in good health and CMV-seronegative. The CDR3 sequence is CAWRSWGQGDEKLFF. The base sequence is TGTGCCTGGCGGAGCTGGGGACAGGGGGACGAAAAACTGTTTTTT.